This T cell receptor (beta chain) was captured in a study of beta chain features in type 1 diabetes. A heparinised blood draw that averaged roughly 120 mL was obtained once from each donor. V dropped 3 bases and J dropped 4 bases, with 20 bases sitting between them. CDR1 and CDR2 from the germline V gene are SGHRS and YFSETQ. CDR3 length: 16 residues. Reverse transcription of all isolated RNA meant that expressed TCRB transcripts were sequenced. Sequencing was performed with immunoSEQ multiplex PCR; in TCRdb, only in-frame clones are kept and a portion is missing. The sample has around 21,000 clones; 45% to 50% are singletons.

V usage is TRBV5-1 and J usage is TRBJ2-7; tentative D call: TRBD1 (6 bases). The sample was stem cell memory CD4+ T cells from blood. The receptor was derived from a man between 18 and 29 years old in good health. CDR3 sequence (DNA): TGCGCCAGCAGCTATGGAACCGGACAGCTAAGTTACGAGCAGTACTTC. Translating gives CASSYGTGQLSYEQYF.